This entry is about one TCR beta chain. Its antigen is as yet unknown. This entry is derived from a study of cytomegalovirus exposure and HLA in healthy donors. Whole-study results and caveats: Roughly uniform sequencing depth across donors was assumed, possibly incorrectly.

J lost 8 bases, V lost 1 base, and 5 bases had no gene match. This CDR3 contains 16 residues. The germline gives CDR1 SNHLY, CDR2 FYNNEI. The primer mix had 60 Vbeta and 13 Jbeta primers. Assay: immunoSEQ multiplex PCR; the TCRdb copy retains only in-frame clones and omits some. The table shows roughly 130,000 clones, with over 60% occurring only once. This receptor was taken from a middle-aged woman in good health and CMV-seropositive. The gene calls are TRBV2 and TRBJ2-1; 13 bases match TRBD2. Input material: PBMCs. The CDR3 is CASSEGTSGSVHEQFF. The CDR3 DNA reads TGTGCCAGCAGTGAAGGGACTAGCGGGAGTGTCCATGAGCAGTTCTTC. Variable domain in full (rest from reference TRBV2 and TRBJ2-1): EPEVTQTPSHQVTQMGQEVILRCVPISNHLYFYWYRQILGQKVEFLVSFYNNEISEKSEIFDDQFSVERPDGSNFTLKIRSTKLEDSAMYFCASSEGTSGSVHEQFFGPGTRLTVL.